The rows below give T cell receptor beta chains drawn from one sample of a study of T cells expressing NK-cell markers. Reanalyzing the 5' RACE reads, TCRdb keeps one entry per CDR3 protein, without DNA. This sample's table reports about 170,000 distinct CDR3 sequences. Specimen: blood T cells: a sorted CD56 or NKG2C T cell subset, CD4+ or CD8+ T cells, or bulk PBMC T cells (not recorded which). Every receptor here comes from a man between 18 and 69 years old in good health. Both conserved end residues are part of each CDR3.

v_call	j_call	cdr3_aa
TRBV5-1	TRBJ1-2	CASRPTGVTLGYTF
TRBV20-1	TRBJ2-7	CSASSGQSYEQYF
TRBV5-1	TRBJ2-7	CASSLRQGWGEQYF
TRBV2	TRBJ2-1	CARSGGNYNEQFF
TRBV2	TRBJ1-2	CASYHRGAYGYTF
TRBV5-8	TRBJ2-7	CASSLATGRKTYEQYF
TRBV19	TRBJ2-1	CASSIGTTGDNEQFF
TRBV9	TRBJ2-5	CASSAHPDPLRETQYF
TRBV5-6	TRBJ2-3	CASSFPTTRDTQYF
TRBV15	TRBJ1-1	CATSTPWGVAFF
TRBV14	TRBJ2-3	CASSPPFGGWPDTQYF
TRBV27	TRBJ2-7	CASSSLGGSGTYEQYF
TRBV9	TRBJ1-1	CASSPSGTGGGGTEAFF
TRBV20-1	TRBJ2-3	CSARSGYTQYF
TRBV27	TRBJ1-1	CASSFVFGGVGEAFF
TRBV2	TRBJ1-2	CASSLNRVVGYGYTF
TRBV6-5	TRBJ1-1	CASSYSMSGRTNTEAFF
TRBV15	TRBJ2-4	CATSSARGYGALDIQYF
TRBV27	TRBJ2-7	CASTPSAGTVAYEQYF
TRBV7-9	TRBJ2-3	CASSLPTSGPDTQYF
TRBV7-8	TRBJ2-5	CASSKDRDRKETQYF
TRBV7-9	TRBJ2-3	CASSAPDRGTDTQYF
TRBV6-1	TRBJ2-7	CASRQQGTGDSYEQYF
TRBV5-1	TRBJ1-4	CASSLRQRDEKLFF
TRBV6-5	TRBJ2-5	CASSWDRATQETQYF
TRBV11-1	TRBJ2-1	CASSFGTMGANEQFF
TRBV9	TRBJ2-3	CASSPPRGTAATQYF
TRBV7-9	TRBJ2-1	CASSFGDGGSENEQFF
TRBV19	TRBJ1-1	CASSNRWTGDPNTEAFF
TRBV5-6	TRBJ1-6	CASSLGGHNNSPLHF
TRBV9	TRBJ2-7	CASSRLPGQHYEQYF
TRBV11-2	TRBJ2-1	CASSLSVATSYNEQFF
TRBV12-5	TRBJ2-3	CASGLGGSDTDTQYF
TRBV19	TRBJ2-2	CASSIGREVTGELFF
TRBV6-1	TRBJ2-7	CASRITTGTPIEQYF
TRBV4-2	TRBJ2-7	CASSQEQGPITYEQYF